Listed below are T cell receptor beta chains from one sample, sequenced in a study of T cells in Graves' hyperthyroidism and ophthalmopathy. TCRdb reprocessed the multiplex PCR reads with MiXCR, giving one entry per CDR3 protein. The profile shows about 400,000 distinct CDR3 sequences, about 14% of them singletons. The sample consisted of blood. Receptor source: a woman aged 25 to 39 with Graves' ophthalmopathy. Both conserved end residues are trimmed from each CDR3. The D gene is left open where the match is weak.

V,D,J,CDR3
TRBV11-2,NA,TRBJ1-2,ASSLDYLYGYT
TRBV24-1,NA,TRBJ2-7,ATSDSHTYEQY
TRBV30,NA,TRBJ2-7,ASHQGGGSYEQY
TRBV2,NA,TRBJ1-2,ASSEALRQGDRYT
TRBV2,NA,TRBJ1-1,ASSEDPNTEAF
TRBV11-2,NA,TRBJ2-5,ASSLGGTGKETQY
TRBV7-2,NA,TRBJ1-4,ASSPGGLREKLF
TRBV28,NA,TRBJ1-2,ASSFVGFAGYT
TRBV19,NA,TRBJ2-7,ATKGPQYEQY
TRBV29-1,TRBD1,TRBJ1-1,SPHEGQGLRAF
TRBV19,NA,TRBJ2-5,ASSIGGDETQY
TRBV20-1,TRBD2,TRBJ2-7,SAASGTTSDQY
TRBV12-3/TRBV12-4,NA,TRBJ2-3,ASSFGTRGVTQY
TRBV7-2,NA,TRBJ1-2,ASSSRTEIANYGYT
TRBV2,NA,TRBJ1-2,ASQNPNRPRGKHGYT
TRBV20-1,NA,TRBJ2-2,SARELGTGELF
TRBV10-3,TRBD2,TRBJ2-7,ATVRPGTTTLEQY
TRBV18,TRBD1,TRBJ1-1,ASSLLGSGGSSDTEAF
TRBV20-1,NA,TRBJ1-6,SARGLENSPLH
TRBV18,TRBD1,TRBJ1-2,AGSPDRDYGYT
TRBV9,NA,TRBJ2-3,ASSVSPMGTDTQY
TRBV7-2,NA,TRBJ1-1,ASSLVSLTEAF
TRBV6-1,NA,TRBJ2-5,ASRSDSFQETQY
TRBV2,NA,TRBJ1-2,ASSEGRQVSYGYT
TRBV12-3/TRBV12-4,NA,TRBJ1-5,ASSFSRSSNQPQH
TRBV30,TRBD1,TRBJ1-4,AWRKTGVNEKLF
TRBV2,TRBD1,TRBJ2-7,ASSGTGGPYEQY
TRBV28,NA,TRBJ1-5,ASSLDRITSYSNQPQH
TRBV28,NA,TRBJ1-1,ASSFRVEAF
TRBV6-5,TRBD1,TRBJ1-1,ASSYGRRQGDEAF
TRBV27,NA,TRBJ1-1,ATKAGATEAF
TRBV12-3/TRBV12-4,NA,TRBJ2-6,ASSSDRRFSGANVLT
TRBV7-2,NA,TRBJ2-7,ASSSLGLGLYEQY
TRBV6-1,TRBD1,TRBJ2-1,ASRFGTGNYYEQF
TRBV7-6,TRBD2,TRBJ2-5,ASSPTGTRQETQY
TRBV4-1,NA,TRBJ2-2,ASSQEGDGIHTGELF
TRBV27,NA,TRBJ2-1,ASSSNYNEQF
TRBV6-1,TRBD2,TRBJ2-7,ASSGKGLARSYEQY
TRBV29-1,NA,TRBJ2-2,SVGVPGELF
TRBV10-3,NA,TRBJ2-5,AIRIEQGSETQY
TRBV18,NA,TRBJ1-2,ASSPPERLYGYT
TRBV27,NA,TRBJ1-6,ASSSIPENSPLH
TRBV5-1,TRBD2,TRBJ2-7,ASSYGASGGSLGYEQY
TRBV29-1,NA,TRBJ1-1,SVRFGNTEAF
TRBV6-2/TRBV6-3,NA,TRBJ2-2,ASSYVAFGLHSNTGELF
TRBV20-1,TRBD1,TRBJ2-5,SAPQTGAAGETQY
TRBV29-1,NA,TRBJ2-1,SVESGLPYNEQF
TRBV5-1,TRBD2,TRBJ2-5,ASSFSGGDETQY